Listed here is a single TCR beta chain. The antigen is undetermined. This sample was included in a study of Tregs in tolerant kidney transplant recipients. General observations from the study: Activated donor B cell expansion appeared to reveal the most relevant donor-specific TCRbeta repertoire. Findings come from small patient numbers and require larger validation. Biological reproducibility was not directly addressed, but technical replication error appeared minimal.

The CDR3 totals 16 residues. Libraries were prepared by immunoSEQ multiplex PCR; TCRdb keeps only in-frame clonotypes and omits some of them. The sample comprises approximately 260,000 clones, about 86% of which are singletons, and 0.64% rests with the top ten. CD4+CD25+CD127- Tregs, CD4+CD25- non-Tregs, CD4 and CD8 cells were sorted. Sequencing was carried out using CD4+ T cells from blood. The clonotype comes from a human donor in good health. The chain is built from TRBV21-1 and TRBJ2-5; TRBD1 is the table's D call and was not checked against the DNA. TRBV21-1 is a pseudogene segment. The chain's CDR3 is CASSIRGQRYQETQYF. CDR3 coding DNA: TGTGCCAGCAGCATCCGCGGACAGAGGTACCAAGAGACCCAGTACTTC.